This T cell receptor beta chain appears in the sequencing data of a study of memory CD4+ T cells and cytomegalovirus serostatus (dated by TCRdb to the late 2010s). Broadly, across the study: The cohort included about 33 healthy adults from Belgium, of whom 9 were CMV seropositive and roughly 25 were CMV seronegative. The study sequenced CD4+ memory TCRbeta repertoires of a Belgian cohort with known cytomegalovirus serostatus to replicate a published TCR-based CMV serostatus classifier.

Of note for this clone: Its specific antigen is unknown. No qualities accompany the bases; no much larger clone lies one base away.

CDR1 and CDR2 (MGHDK, SYGVNS) derive from the germline V gene. The CDR3 goes from the cysteine to the phenylalanine over 16 residues. Only CDR3 DNA is held: 48 bases, read in frame from base 1. The germline V end is reduced by 3 bases and the J end by 4 bases; junction bases left unmatched: 9. Genomic DNA was extracted from sorted cells with the Quick-DNA Microprep Kit. Amplification of TCRbeta DNA was done with the immunoSEQ hsTCRbeta kit, following the protocol from the manufacturer. TCRbeta libraries were sequenced on an Illumina MiSeq instrument. Per the original workflow: Once out-of-frame sequences had been removed, a few million distinct TCRbeta sequences were left, which works out to an average of approximately 72,000 per individual. Each individual was scored according to the count of roughly 170 previously reported CMV-associated TCRbeta sequences and the total productive distinct TCRbeta count. A beta-binomial model was reimplemented in Python, and random forests from scikit-learn, run with default parameters, were trained on data from the US cohort. Classifier performance on the Belgian cohort was summarized as median AUC with percentile confidence intervals over 10,000 bootstrap iterations. What TCRdb holds here is the immuneACCESS table cut down to in-frame rearrangements. Part of the clones is not present; checked against another copy, under half of the missing clones reflect an unresolved V gene, and the others are unexplained. V and J calls and clone size follow that table, whereas D and trimming were derived from the DNA. The sample profile shows some 73,000 clones; around 78% of them were found once. The top ten constitute roughly 2.6% of the sample.

Beyond this particular receptor, the publication reports: Of 164 previously reported CMV-associated TCRbeta sequences, approximately 70 appeared in the CD4+ memory repertoires, each in one to five individuals. The results were interpreted as suggesting that the CMV-associated TCR signature is mostly present in the CD4+ memory repertoire. CMV serostatus prediction reached a median bootstrapped AUC of roughly 0.96 with the original framework and over 0.8 with a US-trained random forest. Only CD4+CD45RO+ memory cells were sequenced, unlike the original study, which covered naive and memory CD4+ and CD8+ populations. A median bootstrapped AUC of approximately 0.95 with a 95% CI of 0.76-1.00 was achieved on the Belgian cohort by the original-framework classifier.

A FACSAria II was used to sort memory CD4+ T cells, defined as single viable CD3+CD4+CD8-CD45RO+ cells. To determine CMV serostatus, a Roche Elecsys assay was used that detects serum IgG against CMV pp150, pp28, p38 and p52. Following thawing, total CD4+ T cells were enriched through positive selection using CD4 magnetic microbeads. Samples originated from another study that specifically interrogated the CD4+ T cell memory repertoire. Peripheral blood mononuclear cells were isolated and cryopreserved according to standard operating procedures, and serum was kept at -80 degrees C. The staining relied on CD3-PerCP (BW264/56), CD4-APC (RPA-T4), CD45RO-PE (UCHT1) and CD8-Pacific Orange (3B5) antibodies, and Sytox blue was used to exclude non-viable cells.

Recombination joined TRBV25-1 with TRBJ2-1; the junction holds 7 bases that match TRBD2. The receptor's source is an adult in good health and CMV-seropositive. Sequenced input: memory CD4+ T cells from blood. The bases are TGTGCCAGCAGTGACCGGGACTATCCAAAATACAATGAGCAGTTCTTC. It codes for CASSDRDYPKYNEQFF. Where the CDR3 stops, the reference TRBV25-1 and TRBJ2-1 genes take over; the full variable domain is EADIYQTPRYLVIGTGKKITLECSQTMGHDKMYWYQQDPGMELHLIHYSYGVNSTEKGDLSSESTVSRIRTEHFPLTLESARPSHTSQYLCASSDRDYPKYNEQFFGPGTRLTVL.